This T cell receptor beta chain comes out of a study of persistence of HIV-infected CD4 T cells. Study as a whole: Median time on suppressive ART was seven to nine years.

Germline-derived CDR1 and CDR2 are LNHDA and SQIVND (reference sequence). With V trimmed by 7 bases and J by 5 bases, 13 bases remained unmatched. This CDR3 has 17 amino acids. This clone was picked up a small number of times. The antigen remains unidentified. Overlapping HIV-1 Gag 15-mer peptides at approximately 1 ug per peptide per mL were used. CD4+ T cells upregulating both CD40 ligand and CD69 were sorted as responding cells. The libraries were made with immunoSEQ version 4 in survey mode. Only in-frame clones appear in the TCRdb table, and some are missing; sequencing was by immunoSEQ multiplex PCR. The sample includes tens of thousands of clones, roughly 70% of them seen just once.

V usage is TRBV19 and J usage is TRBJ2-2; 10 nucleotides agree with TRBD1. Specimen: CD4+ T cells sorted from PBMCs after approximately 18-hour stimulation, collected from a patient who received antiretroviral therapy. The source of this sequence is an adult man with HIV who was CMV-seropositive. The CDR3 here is CASTDPGGTGETGELFF. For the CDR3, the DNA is TGTGCCAGTACCGACCCCGGCGGGACAGGGGAAACCGGGGAGCTGTTTTTT.